Following are 8 T cell receptor beta chains from one sample sequenced in a study of CXCR3-negative and CXCR3-positive naive CD8 T cells. Study results and caveats: CXCR3-positive naive cells had TRB CDR3s that were more hydrophobic than CXCR3-negative naive cells had.

UMI-labeled 5' RACE yielded the TRB cDNA libraries. No DNA is given; TCRdb re-called the 5' RACE reads and lists each CDR3 protein once. This repertoire includes some 120,000 distinct CDR3 sequences. For these receptors, no antigen is known. The source material was naive CXCR3+ CD8+ T cells from blood. The subset: CD45RO-CCR7+CD27+CD95- naive CD8+ T cells expressing CXCR3 (TNR3+). The receptors were gathered from a human donor in good health. Some clones in this sample may be carry-over from other donors' samples.

This chain joins TRBV5-1 and TRBJ2-7. CDR3 length: 15 residues. Germline CDR1 SGHRS, CDR2 YFSETQ. The CDR3 here is CASSLMDLNPYEQFF.

This chain links TRBV28 with TRBJ2-5; the D call of TRBD1 rests on TCRdb alone, since no DNA is present to check it. Germline-derived CDR1 and CDR2 are MDHEN and SYDVKM. CDR3 length: 14 amino acids. The CDR3 sequence: CASSPTGSAETQYF.

CDR3 residues: CASSQVSQGFSGANVLTF. This sequence joins TRBV4-3 and TRBJ2-6; TCRdb gives TRBD1 as the D gene, but with no DNA this cannot be confirmed. Germline CDR1 and CDR2: LGHNA and YSLEER. The CDR3 spans 18 residues.

This sequence joins TRBV4-2 and TRBJ1-3. CDR1 is LGHNA and CDR2 is YNFKEQ in the germline V gene. CDR3 size: 14 residues. CDR3 amino acids: CASSHDGSGNTIYF.

The V and J genes are TRBV29-1 and TRBJ2-1; TCRdb names TRBD1, which stays unverified in the absence of DNA. Germline CDR1 and CDR2: SQVTM and ANQGSEA. The CDR3 loop spans 12 amino acids. This CDR3 reads CSVWQGDNEQFF.

This chain connects TRBV20-1 to TRBJ2-3; TCRdb designates TRBD2, a call that cannot be tested without DNA. The CDR3 has 15 residues. CDR1 is DFQATT and CDR2 is SNEGSKA in the germline V gene (reference sequence). The CDR3 protein is CSARDLKSGVDTQYF.

J is TRBJ1-1 and V is TRBV29-1. The CDR3 loop spans 12 amino acids. Germline V gives CDR1 SQVTM, CDR2 ANQGSEA. CDR3: CSASQDGTEAFF.

The genes are TRBV5-6 and TRBJ2-7; TCRdb outputs TRBD2, but without DNA this stays unchecked. The CDR3 sequence is 15 residues long. Germline assignment: CDR1 SGHDT and CDR2 YYEEEE. The CDR3 region is CASSLVNGRVDEQYF. The whole variable domain, filled in from reference TRBV5-6 and TRBJ2-7, reads DAGVTQSPTHLIKTRGQQVTLRCSPKSGHDTVSWYQQALGQGPQFIFQYYEEEERQRGNFPDRFSGHQFPNYSSELNVNALLLGDSALYLCASSLVNGRVDEQYFGPGTRLTVT.